Each of the 22 T cell receptor beta chains below was sequenced from the same sample in a study of cytomegalovirus exposure and HLA in healthy donors. Amplification used 60 Vbeta primers and 13 Jbeta primers. The table came from immunoSEQ multiplex PCR; TCRdb's copy has only in-frame clones and leaves some out. The profile shows roughly 56,000 clones, 81% of them singletons. Sequenced: PBMCs. The receptors shown here come from a boy aged 10-17 years in good health and CMV-seropositive.

The genes are TRBV9 and TRBJ1-1, with a weak D call TRBD1 (5 bases). The CDR3 totals 14 residues. Germline assignment: CDR1 SGDLS and CDR2 YYNGEE. Trimming left V 0 bases short and J 7 bases short, with 13 bases between. In DNA form, the CDR3 reads TGTGCCAGCAGCGTAGGGGCAGCCGGGGGTGAAGCTTTCTTT. Its translation: CASSVGAAGGEAFF.

The chain uses TRBV29-1 and TRBJ2-3, with TRBD2 identical over 7 bases. J gave up 2 bases and V 8 bases, and 4 bases lay outside the gene matches. This CDR3 is built from 12 residues. Germline assignment: CDR1 SQVTM and CDR2 ANQGSEA. The CDR3 DNA follows: TGCAGCAAAGGGGACTACACAGATACGCAGTATTTT. Protein: CSKGDYTDTQYF.

The chain recombines TRBV7-9 with TRBJ2-4, with D possibly being TRBD1 (5 bases). The V gene lost 5 bases and the J gene lost 0 bases, with 8 bases spanning the gap. This CDR3 is built from 14 residues. Germline V CDR1 and CDR2: SEHNR, FQNEAQ (reference sequence). The DNA for the CDR3 is TGTGCCAGCAGCCCAAGGGGAGCCAAAAACATTCAGTACTTC. Translation gives CASSPRGAKNIQYF.

The V call is TRBV6-5, the J call TRBJ1-1, with D hard to call. Trimming removed 8 bases from V and 3 bases from J, with 16 bases in between. Germline-derived CDR1 and CDR2 are MNHEY and SVGAGI. The CDR3 loop spans 14 amino acids. The CDR3 loop is CASVSDPADTEAFF. The CDR3, as DNA: TGTGCCAGCGTTAGTGACCCGGCGGACACTGAAGCTTTCTTT.

This chain joins TRBV19 and TRBJ1-4; 7 positions agree with TRBD1. Trimming took 6 bases from V and 1 from J; bases not matched to a gene: 5. The CDR3 runs to 15 residues. Germline loops: CDR1 LNHDA, CDR2 SQIVND (reference sequence). The chain's CDR3 is CASRYRGGTNEKLFF. CDR3 DNA sequence: TGTGCCAGTAGGTACAGGGGAGGAACTAATGAAAAACTGTTTTTT.

The V gene is TRBV25-1, the J gene TRBJ2-5; tentative D call: TRBD1 (5 bases). Trimming left V 4 bases short and J 2 bases short, with 8 bases between. The CDR3 is 13 amino acids. Per the germline V gene, CDR1 is MGHDK and CDR2 is SYGVNS. This CDR3 reads CASSGTIQETQYF. The CDR3 coding sequence is TGTGCCAGCAGTGGGACAATACAAGAGACCCAGTACTTC.

The rearrangement uses TRBV4-1 and TRBJ2-7, with D possibly TRBD2 on 6 matching bases. Germline V lookup: CDR1 MGHRA, CDR2 YSYEKL. The V end was cut by 4 bases, the J end by 0 bases, with 19 bases between. The CDR3 length is 17 residues. The CDR3 region has the DNA TGCGCCAGCAGCCGCGTAGGCCGGGACTCCAGCTCCTACGAGCAGTACTTC. Translating it yields CASSRVGRDSSSYEQYF.

V gene TRBV27 combines with J gene TRBJ2-3, with a tentative D call TRBD2 (5 bases). Germline-derived CDR1 and CDR2 are MNHEY and SMNVEV (reference sequence). V lost 5 bases and J 4 bases, leaving 10 bases between the germline ends. The CDR3 contains 13 residues. CDR3 protein: CASSVNGADTQYF. The CDR3 region has the DNA TGTGCCAGCAGTGTTAACGGGGCAGATACGCAGTATTTT.

The CDR3 DNA reads as TGTGCCACCAGGACAGGGGTCAACAATGAGCAGTTCTTC. It codes for CATRTGVNNEQFF. The V call is TRBV27, the J call TRBJ2-1; 9 bases are shared with TRBD1. From germline, CDR1 is MNHEY and CDR2 SMNVEV (reference sequence). Losses at the gene ends were 10 bases for V and 5 bases for J; bases not matched to a gene: 6. CDR3 length equals 13 residues.

The V and J genes are TRBV6-6 and TRBJ1-5; D not resolved. Germline CDR1 reads MNHNY; CDR2 reads SVGAGI (reference sequence). The CDR3 length is 14 residues. The V gene lost 5 bases and the J gene lost 2 bases, with 10 bases spanning the gap. CDR3 sequence (DNA): TGTGCCAGCAGTCCCGAGTTCGGCAATCAGCCCCAGCATTTT. Translated, it gives CASSPEFGNQPQHF.

The V and J genes are TRBV5-1 and TRBJ1-1, with D unclear. The CDR3 consists of 16 residues. V was pared by 4 bases and J by 0 bases, with 16 bases between. The germline gives CDR1 SGHRS, CDR2 YFSETQ. The CDR3 spells CASSPMDGNMNTEAFF. CDR3 DNA sequence: TGCGCCAGCAGCCCAATGGACGGGAACATGAACACTGAAGCTTTCTTT.

The chain carries TRBV6-6 and TRBJ2-7; no reliable D call. Trimming took 6 bases from V and 10 from J, leaving 16 bases between them. This CDR3 has 12 residues. Germline lookup yields CDR1 MNHNY and CDR2 SVGAGI (reference sequence). Here the CDR3 reads CASSLNPQNQYF. CDR3 nucleotides: TGTGCCAGCAGCCTAAATCCACAGAATCAGTACTTC.

The chain links TRBV11-1 to TRBJ2-1; a weak D match, TRBD1 (7 bases). The germline gives CDR1 SGHAT, CDR2 FQDESV (reference sequence). This CDR3 has 15 residues. V was clipped by 5 bases and J by 10 bases, with 21 bases between them. DNA of the CDR3: TGTGCCAGCAGCGCAGGGGGGACCCCTTTGGTCGAGCAGTTCTTC. Translating it yields CASSAGGTPLVEQFF.

Only one count was recorded for this clone. The chain combines TRBV5-5 with TRBJ1-5, with TRBD1 matching 10 bases. V shed 2 bases, J shed 5 bases, and the junction held 4 bases outside the gene matches. Germline-derived CDR1 and CDR2 are SGHKS and YYEKEE (reference sequence). The CDR3 consists of 15 residues. The CDR3 nucleotides are TGTGCCAGCAGCTTACGAGGGACAGGGGATCAGCCCCAGCATTTT. Translation gives CASSLRGTGDQPQHF.

There are a few counts of this clone. J is TRBJ2-5 and V is TRBV5-1; 8 bases map to TRBD1. The J segment lost 0 bases and the V segment lost 2 bases, leaving 3 bases of the junction unmatched. The CDR3 runs to 15 residues. Germline values: CDR1 SGHRS, CDR2 YFSETQ. This chain's CDR3 is CASSLTGGYQETQYF. The CDR3 region has the DNA TGCGCCAGCAGCTTAACAGGGGGGTACCAAGAGACCCAGTACTTC.

This clone was seen a few times. The V and J genes are TRBV27 and TRBJ1-6, with TRBD1 as a possible D gene (5 bases). CDR3 size: 17 residues. CDR1 is MNHEY, CDR2 SMNVEV, per germline (reference sequence). V lost 6 bases to trimming and J lost 4 bases, with 19 bases between them. The CDR3 sequence: CASRPDRAPLYNSPLHF. CDR3 DNA sequence: TGTGCCAGCAGACCCGACAGAGCCCCACTGTATAATTCACCCCTCCACTTT.

The V gene is TRBV15, the J gene TRBJ1-4; D is undetermined. In germline, CDR1 is LNHNV, CDR2 YYDKDF (reference sequence). V lost 3 bases and J lost 4, with 15 bases in between. The CDR3 has 16 amino acids. The CDR3: CATSSFELSLNEKLFF. Here the CDR3 DNA reads TGTGCCACCAGCAGTTTTGAGCTTTCCCTTAATGAAAAACTGTTTTTT.

The J gene is TRBJ1-5, the V gene TRBV4-1, with TRBD1 as a possible D gene (6 bases). V gave up 0 bases and J gave up 5 bases, with 14 bases separating them. This CDR3 contains 16 residues. Per germline, CDR1 MGHRA and CDR2 YSYEKL. CDR3 DNA: TGCGCCAGCAGCCAAGATGCTGGGGGCGGCTATCAGCCCCAGCATTTT. Protein product: CASSQDAGGGYQPQHF.

This clone has more than one count but fewer than ten. The chain couples TRBV7-2 to TRBJ1-6; no reliable D call. The CDR3 consists of 12 residues. Trimming removed 5 bases from V and 14 bases from J, with 13 bases in between. Germline CDR1 is SGHTA and CDR2 is FQGNSA. The CDR3 is CASSLGLVTLHF. The CDR3 nucleotides read TGTGCCAGCAGCCTAGGGCTAGTCACCCTCCACTTT. The variable domain in full, completed from reference TRBV7-2 and TRBJ1-6, reads GAGVSQSPSNKVTEKGKDVELRCDPISGHTALYWYRQSLGQGLEFLIYFQGNSAPDKSGLPSDRFSAERTGGSVSTLTIQRTQQEDSAVYLCASSLGLVTLHFGNGTRLTVT.

This clone was picked up a small number of times. The chain combines TRBV12-5 with TRBJ1-5; D gene unclear. V lost 6 bases to trimming and J lost 0 bases, with 15 bases between them. CDR3 length equals 16 residues. CDR1 and CDR2 (germline): LGHNT, FRNRAP. CDR3 in DNA: TGTGCTAGTGGCCCAGTTCCCGGGAATAGCAATCAGCCCCAGCATTTT. Residues: CASGPVPGNSNQPQHF.

This clone occurred a few times. This chain links TRBV4-2 with TRBJ1-2, with TRBD1 as a possible D gene (6 bases). Germline lookup yields CDR1 LGHNA and CDR2 YNFKEQ. V dropped 1 base and J dropped 5 bases, with 14 bases sitting between them. CDR3 length: 15 amino acids. This chain's CDR3 is CASSQATGSEYGYTF. The CDR3 bases are TGTGCCAGCAGCCAAGCCACAGGGTCCGAGTATGGCTACACCTTC.

The gene calls are TRBV19 and TRBJ1-6, with TRBD1 identical over 8 bases. This CDR3 contains 14 residues. The V gene end was trimmed by 4 bases and the J gene end by 10 bases; junction bases not matched to a gene: 6. In germline, CDR1 is LNHDA, CDR2 SQIVND (reference sequence). The CDR3 region has the DNA TGTGCCAGTAGTAACGGACAGGGATTGTCACCCCTCCACTTT. Protein product: CASSNGQGLSPLHF. Full variable domain (missing parts from reference TRBV19 and TRBJ1-6): DGGITQSPKYLFRKEGQNVTLSCEQNLNHDAMYWYRQDPGQGLRLIYYSQIVNDFQKGDIAEGYSVSREKKESFPLTVTSAQKNPTAFYLCASSNGQGLSPLHFGNGTRLTVT.